These T cell receptor beta chains were read from a single sample in a study of response to subunit inactivated influenza vaccine. TCRdb ran MiXCR on the RT-PCR reads and lists one entry per CDR3 protein. The sample holds 860,000 or so distinct CDR3 sequences, about 20% seen once. The sample in question was PBMCs from blood, obtained around 5 days after vaccination. The source is a man aged 45-60 years who received an inactivated influenza vaccine. The conserved cysteine and the conserved F or W are not part of the CDR3 here.

12 | TRBJ2-7 | TRBV12-3/TRBV12-4 | ASTQAVRDSEQY
11 | TRBJ2-7 | TRBV2 | ASSAGRWYEQY
12 | TRBJ2-1 | TRBV27 | ASSFSASYNEQF
14 | TRBJ2-3 | TRBV15 | ATSSRLAGGTDTQY
12 | TRBJ1-6 | TRBV3-1 | ASSPQRSGSPLH
13 | TRBJ2-6 | TRBV15 | ATSRGNTGANVLT
10 | TRBJ1-5 | TRBV10-3 | AISTARQPQH
11 | TRBJ2-5 | TRBV4-3 | ASSQASDETQY
13 | TRBJ2-7 | TRBV5-1 | ASSLGSWTTYEQY
13 | TRBJ2-2 | TRBV5-1 | ASGIQGGDTGELF
11 | TRBJ1-2 | TRBV29-1 | SASTGTDYGYT
11 | TRBJ1-5 | TRBV19 | ASSQGHYQPQH
14 | TRBJ2-2 | TRBV12-3/TRBV12-4 | ASSPSLAAYTGELF
12 | TRBJ2-5 | TRBV5-1 | ASSLEVGQETQY
13 | TRBJ1-3 | TRBV3-1 | ASSLLQGAGNTIY
12 | TRBJ2-7 | TRBV5-1 | ASSSGGGSYEQY
14 | TRBJ2-5 | TRBV6-1 | ASRGLAGGRQETQY
12 | TRBJ2-7 | TRBV29-1 | SVAGDRGLYEQY
10 | TRBJ1-2 | TRBV29-1 | SAGREADGYT
14 | TRBJ2-1 | TRBV6-2/TRBV6-3 | ASSLEGQLILGEQF
11 | TRBJ1-2 | TRBV12-3/TRBV12-4 | ASRNWGNYGYT
13 | TRBJ2-2 | TRBV7-8 | ASSLRFKRDGELF
13 | TRBJ2-7 | TRBV7-2 | ASSPQLGLQYEQY
12 | TRBJ2-1 | TRBV27 | ASSKNAGTNEQF
13 | TRBJ1-3 | TRBV7-9 | ASSTAGFSGNTIY
12 | TRBJ2-4 | TRBV6-1 | ASRTGGSGNIQY